Listed here are 24 T cell receptor beta chains from one sample, sequenced in a study of T-cell reconstitution after alpha-beta-depleted transplantation in children. Preparation of the TCRbeta library used unique molecular identifiers. One entry per CDR3 protein results from TCRdb running MiXCR on the PCR reads. The sample consists of 580,000 or so distinct CDR3 sequences, approximately 22% of them appearing once. Material: PBMCs, mostly from graft donor cells, obtained 360 days after TCRalphabeta/CD19-depleted stem cell transplant. All receptors come from a boy under three years old who had a stem cell transplant for acute myeloid leukemia, so the T cells may come from the graft donor.

This clonotype has more than one count but fewer than ten. J is TRBJ2-3 and V is TRBV20-1; D may correspond to TRBD1 or TRBD2 (6 bases each). The CDR3 has 15 amino acids. Trimming took off 6 bases at V and 0 bases at J, with 16 bases between the two ends. The germline V gene encodes CDR1 DFQATT and CDR2 SNEGSKA (reference sequence). CDR3 sequence (DNA): TGCAGTGCCCATCAACCGGGGGCCAGCACAGATACGCAGTATTTT. Its translation: CSAHQPGASTDTQYF.

The V gene is TRBV20-1, the J gene TRBJ1-1, with D hard to call. CDR3 length equals 17 residues. Germline values: CDR1 DFQATT, CDR2 SNEGSKA (reference sequence). V was trimmed by 5 bases and J by 1 base, leaving 23 bases between them. The CDR3 loop is CSALSATVSQSNTEAFF. CDR3 DNA: TGCAGTGCTCTCTCTGCCACGGTGTCACAGTCGAACACTGAAGCTTTCTTT.

This clonotype was found many times. The CDR3 protein is CASSYRLNHVLYEQYV. CDR3 bases: TGTGCCAGCAGTTACCGTTTAAATCATGTTCTCTACGAGCAGTACGTC. J is TRBJ2-7 and V is TRBV6-5; D gene unclear. Germline V gives CDR1 MNHEY, CDR2 SVGAGI. With 2 bases removed from V and 3 bases from J, the gap between germline ends came to 17 bases. This CDR3 comprises 16 residues.

This clonotype appeared many times. The chain recombines TRBV20-1 with TRBJ1-5, with D possibly matching TRBD1 (5 bases). The CDR3 has 14 residues. The V end was cut by 2 bases, the J end by 4 bases, with 12 bases between. Germline V CDR1 and CDR2: DFQATT, SNEGSKA (reference sequence). The CDR3 DNA follows: TGCAGTGCTAGATGGCCAGGGCCAAATCAGCCCCAGCATTTT. Encoded protein: CSARWPGPNQPQHF.

This clonotype was observed a few times. CDR3 nucleotides: TGCGCCAGCAGCCAAGAGAATCCCAACAATGAGCAGTTCTTC. Translating gives CASSQENPNNEQFF. This chain uses TRBV4-3 with TRBJ2-1, with D unresolved. The CDR3 length is 14 residues. V gave up 0 bases and J gave up 5 bases, with 8 bases separating them. Germline V gene sequence: CDR1 LGHNA, CDR2 YSLEER.

In its sample, this clonotype was seen a few times. V and J are TRBV20-1 and TRBJ2-2; D might be TRBD2 (5 bases). The germline gives CDR1 DFQATT, CDR2 SNEGSKA (reference sequence). Trimming stripped 4 bases from V and 2 bases from J, with 11 bases between. The CDR3 contains 14 residues. CDR3 coding DNA: TGCAGTGCTAAAAAAGAGGGAAACACCGGGGAGCTGTTTTTT. Translated: CSAKKEGNTGELFF.

This clonotype was detected a few times. The V call is TRBV20-1, the J call TRBJ1-5; D is possibly TRBD1 (5 bases). Germline values: CDR1 DFQATT, CDR2 SNEGSKA (reference sequence). Trimming removed 3 bases at V and 4 bases at J, with 22 bases between. CDR3 length: 17 residues. CDR3 region: CSASRDIGGVGNQPQHF. CDR3 DNA sequence: TGCAGTGCTAGTAGGGATATTGGGGGGGTCGGGAATCAGCCCCAGCATTTT.

The genes are TRBV6-1 and TRBJ2-1; 9 nucleotides match TRBD2. Germline V lookup: CDR1 MNHNS, CDR2 SASEGT. This CDR3 comprises 15 residues. V lost 5 bases to trimming and J lost 4 bases; unmatched junction nucleotides: 6. The CDR3 loop is CASSKGTSRYNEQFF. The CDR3 coding sequence is TGTGCCAGCAGTAAAGGGACTAGCAGATACAATGAGCAGTTCTTC.

This clonotype has only a few counts. V and J are TRBV20-1 and TRBJ2-7; 7 nucleotides match TRBD1. Trimming cost V 0 bases and J 2 bases; bases outside gene matches: 4. Germline loops: CDR1 DFQATT, CDR2 SNEGSKA (reference sequence). The CDR3 consists of 14 residues. This chain's CDR3 is CSAREPRGPYEQYF. In DNA, the CDR3 is TGCAGTGCTAGAGAGCCAAGGGGGCCCTACGAGCAGTACTTC.

This clonotype was observed a few times. The CDR3 region is CASSMGTRHHEQYF. CDR3 nucleotide sequence: TGTGCCAGCAGTATGGGGACTAGGCACCACGAGCAGTACTTC. The chain recombines TRBV7-2 with TRBJ2-7; TRBD2 agrees at 8 bases. The CDR3 is made up of 14 amino acids. J gave up 5 bases and V 6 bases, and 9 bases lay outside the gene matches. CDR1 and CDR2 from the germline V gene are SGHTA and FQGNSA.

The J gene is TRBJ2-1, the V gene TRBV24-1; no clear D. Per the germline V gene, CDR1 is KGHDR and CDR2 is SFDVKD. Trimming stripped 0 bases from V and 9 bases from J, with 8 bases between. The CDR3 runs to 13 residues. CDR3 bases: TGTGCCACCAGTGATTTGGTTTGGGGTGAGCAGTTCTTC. This encodes CATSDLVWGEQFF.

This clonotype was detected ten times or more. The chain uses TRBV29-1 and TRBJ2-3, with D perhaps matching TRBD2 (6 bases). With 7 bases removed from V and 5 bases from J, the gap between germline ends came to 16 bases. The germline V gene encodes CDR1 SQVTM and CDR2 ANQGSEA. The CDR3 totals 13 residues. The CDR3 bases are TGCAGCGGACGAGTAGTGGAGGGAGATACGCAGTATTTT. This sequence encodes CSGRVVEGDTQYF.

V usage is TRBV12-3 or TRBV12-4 and J usage is TRBJ2-1, with 8 bases that match TRBD1. The CDR3 is 14 residues long. With V trimmed by 7 bases and J by 6 bases, 8 bases remained unmatched. CDR3 sequence: CASTATGERNEQFF. In nucleotides, the CDR3 is TGTGCCAGCACCGCGACAGGGGAGCGCAATGAGCAGTTCTTC.

This clonotype was seen a few times. The J gene is TRBJ2-1, the V gene TRBV6-5, with D perhaps TRBD2 (6 bases). The germline CDR1 and CDR2 sequences are MNHEY and SVGAGI. CDR3 size: 16 residues. The ends were cut back, 0 bases at V and 7 bases at J, with 16 bases in the middle. This chain's CDR3 is CASSYSNGRAGNEQFF. As DNA, the CDR3 is TGTGCCAGCAGTTACTCGAATGGCAGGGCGGGAAATGAGCAGTTCTTC.

This clonotype was detected only a few times. The chain joins TRBV11-1 to TRBJ2-3, with D possibly being TRBD2 (7 bases). This CDR3 region has 18 residues. V was trimmed by 6 bases and J by 3 bases, leaving 25 bases between them. CDR1 and CDR2 (germline): SGHAT, FQDESV (reference sequence). DNA of the CDR3: TGTGCCAGCAGACTTCAGGCCCTGAGGAGGGGGGGGACAGATACGCAGTATTTT. Its protein product is CASRLQALRRGGTDTQYF.

This clonotype occurred many times. The chain joins TRBV29-1 to TRBJ2-5; 9 positions agree with TRBD1. This CDR3 contains 14 residues. Germline V gives CDR1 SQVTM, CDR2 ANQGSEA. V lost 6 bases to trimming and J lost 5 bases; unmatched junction nucleotides: 10. Here the CDR3 DNA reads TGCAGCGTCCAGGCGACAGGGGGTTGGGAGACCCAGTACTTC. Its translation is CSVQATGGWETQYF.

The rearrangement links TRBV2 to TRBJ2-1; D tentatively reads TRBD1 or TRBD2 (6 bases each). Germline lookup yields CDR1 SNHLY and CDR2 FYNNEI. The CDR3 totals 19 residues. V was clipped by 8 bases and J by 5 bases, with 31 bases between them. The CDR3 DNA sequence: TGTGCCAGCTGTTTAGTATTCGGGGGCAGGGGTTCCGACGACAATGAGCAGTTCTTC. Its translation: CASCLVFGGRGSDDNEQFF.

This chain joins TRBV20-1 and TRBJ1-2; D uncertain. V was cut by 5 bases and J by 8 bases, with 12 bases left in between. Per the germline V gene, CDR1 is DFQATT and CDR2 is SNEGSKA (reference sequence). The CDR3 extends over 11 amino acids. The CDR3 is CSAPLYGGYTF. CDR3 nucleotide sequence: TGCAGTGCTCCGCTCTATGGGGGCTACACCTTC.

Many counts were recorded for this clonotype. The rearrangement uses TRBV10-3 and TRBJ2-1, with 8 bases fitting TRBD2. This CDR3 contains 16 residues. V lost 0 bases and J lost 7; bases outside the gene matches: 8. Germline CDR1 ENHRY, CDR2 SYGVKD. The chain's CDR3 is CAISESLGGAGNEQFF. CDR3 in DNA: TGTGCCATCAGTGAGTCACTCGGGGGGGCCGGAAATGAGCAGTTCTTC.

V and J are TRBV20-1 and TRBJ2-1; 10 bases are shared with TRBD2. Germline lookup yields CDR1 DFQATT and CDR2 SNEGSKA (reference sequence). The V segment lost 5 bases and the J segment 10 bases; nucleotides outside the gene matches: 2. This CDR3 is built from 11 residues. CDR3 in amino acids: CSAGAGGEQFF. The DNA of the CDR3 is TGCAGTGCTGGAGCGGGGGGGGAGCAGTTCTTC.

The chain couples TRBV29-1 to TRBJ2-2; TRBD1 matches 8 bases. This CDR3 has 14 residues. Per germline, CDR1 SQVTM and CDR2 ANQGSEA. V lost 5 bases, J lost 4 bases, and 6 bases stayed unmatched. The CDR3 nucleotides are TGCAGCGTTAGGGGGACAGGTACCACCGGGGAGCTGTTTTTT. Its translation: CSVRGTGTTGELFF.

This clonotype was picked up many times. V usage is TRBV20-1 and J usage is TRBJ2-1; D is unresolved. The germline V gene encodes CDR1 DFQATT and CDR2 SNEGSKA (reference sequence). This CDR3 comprises 15 residues. V gave up 4 bases and J gave up 6 bases, with 19 bases separating them. CDR3 protein: CSATSAPPGPNEQFF. The CDR3 DNA follows: TGCAGTGCTACCTCGGCCCCCCCGGGTCCCAATGAGCAGTTCTTC.

CDR3 DNA sequence: TGCAGTGCTAGTCACCCACAGGGTAGAGGCATTCAGTACTTC. It translates to CSASHPQGRGIQYF. The chain links TRBV20-1 to TRBJ2-4; D possibly corresponds to TRBD1 (6 bases). In germline, CDR1 is DFQATT, CDR2 SNEGSKA (reference sequence). The CDR3 extends over 14 amino acids. Trimming stripped 3 bases from V and 9 bases from J, with 18 bases between.

The table lists this clonotype with a few counts. The chain is built from TRBV20-1 and TRBJ1-1, with D maybe TRBD1 (5 bases). CDR1 DFQATT and CDR2 SNEGSKA come from the germline V gene (reference sequence). Trimming took 6 bases from V and 4 from J, leaving 12 bases between them. The length of the CDR3 is 12 residues. The CDR3 spells CSAAGGVTEAFF. Written as DNA, the CDR3 is TGCAGTGCGGCCGGAGGGGTCACTGAAGCTTTCTTT.